The rows below give T cell receptor beta chains drawn from one sample of a study of cytomegalovirus exposure and HLA in healthy donors. TCRdb's copy holds only in-frame clones and misses some; the assay was immunoSEQ multiplex PCR. The sample shows 140,000 or so clones, approximately 65% of them seen only once. The specimen was PBMCs. Receptor source: a woman in her fifties or sixties in good health and CMV-seronegative. Each CDR3 is given without its conserved first and last residue. The D gene is left open where the match is weak.

j_gene: TRBJ2-4; v_gene: TRBV28; d_gene: TRBD2; CDR3aa: ASSSSGSPPKNIQY
j_gene: TRBJ2-1; v_gene: TRBV5-4; d_gene: TRBD1; CDR3aa: ASSPRDRAEQF
j_gene: TRBJ2-2; v_gene: TRBV5-1; d_gene: TRBD2; CDR3aa: ASSPGLASGELF
j_gene: TRBJ2-2; v_gene: TRBV28; d_gene: NA; CDR3aa: ASSLARLNTGELF
j_gene: TRBJ2-1; v_gene: TRBV19; d_gene: NA; CDR3aa: ASSISGTHTYNEQF
j_gene: TRBJ1-5; v_gene: TRBV15; d_gene: NA; CDR3aa: ATSLQVGNQPQH
j_gene: TRBJ2-6; v_gene: TRBV5-1; d_gene: NA; CDR3aa: ASSPGGSGANVLT
j_gene: TRBJ1-5; v_gene: TRBV7-2; d_gene: NA; CDR3aa: ASSSAGYSNQPQH
j_gene: TRBJ2-1; v_gene: TRBV7-7; d_gene: TRBD1; CDR3aa: ASSEGTESYNEQF
j_gene: TRBJ1-5; v_gene: TRBV28; d_gene: TRBD1; CDR3aa: ASSDRLTVGDQPQH
j_gene: TRBJ2-7; v_gene: TRBV9; d_gene: TRBD2; CDR3aa: ASSPGLAGAYEQY
j_gene: TRBJ1-6; v_gene: TRBV7-9; d_gene: NA; CDR3aa: ASSLSGVSPLH
j_gene: TRBJ2-5; v_gene: TRBV19; d_gene: TRBD2; CDR3aa: ASSIAGGLGTQY
j_gene: TRBJ2-2; v_gene: TRBV6-1; d_gene: NA; CDR3aa: ASRRGVPGELF
j_gene: TRBJ1-2; v_gene: TRBV6-5; d_gene: TRBD1; CDR3aa: ASSFIQGATYGYT
j_gene: TRBJ2-2; v_gene: TRBV9; d_gene: TRBD2; CDR3aa: ASSVTGTSTHTGELF
j_gene: TRBJ1-1; v_gene: TRBV18; d_gene: NA; CDR3aa: ASSPVAQDTEAF
j_gene: TRBJ2-2; v_gene: TRBV28; d_gene: NA; CDR3aa: ASSFADSGDTGELF
j_gene: TRBJ2-5; v_gene: TRBV7-2; d_gene: TRBD1; CDR3aa: ASSLAGTGRTQETQY
j_gene: TRBJ2-1; v_gene: TRBV15; d_gene: TRBD2; CDR3aa: ATSRELSGGYNEQF
j_gene: TRBJ2-1; v_gene: TRBV18; d_gene: NA; CDR3aa: ASSPGRSSYNEQF
j_gene: TRBJ2-5; v_gene: TRBV19; d_gene: NA; CDR3aa: ASSGSVMETQY